This TCR beta chain is drawn from a study of neoadjuvant anti-PD-1 for oral cavity cancer. Whole-study results and caveats: TCR analyses covered only a few patients per response group.

The length of the CDR3 is 14 residues. Germline-derived CDR1 and CDR2 are SEHNR and FQNEAQ (reference sequence). V dropped 1 base and J dropped 4 bases, with 10 bases sitting between them. PBMC libraries mostly used around 510 ng of input genomic DNA, with six replicates per sample. Some clones are missing from TCRdb's copy, which holds only in-frame ones; the method was immunoSEQ multiplex PCR. The sample has tens of thousands of clones; 65% to 85% are singletons. This clone showed up just once. Its antigen remains unidentified. The V call is TRBV7-9, the J call TRBJ1-2; D gene ambiguous. Sequenced here: PBMCs, sampled before nivolumab (anti-PD-1) treatment. This clonotype was obtained from a person between 40 and 85 years old with oral cavity squamous cell carcinoma. The CDR3 DNA sequence: TGTGCCAGCAGCTTAGGCCCACCGACCTATGGCTACACCTTC. As protein: CASSLGPPTYGYTF.